The next 2 T cell receptor beta chains were all read from a single sample in a study of blood T cell repertoires in COVID-19. TCRdb's table, derived via immunoSEQ multiplex PCR, lists solely in-frame clones and lacks some. The sample yields about 220,000 clones, 70% to 90% seen once. Sequencing was carried out using peripheral blood. The receptors originated from a man aged 50 to 60 who had recovered from COVID-19.

The chain couples TRBV28 to TRBJ2-1; TRBD2 matches at 12 bases. The V segment lost 3 bases and the J segment 5 bases; nucleotides outside the gene matches: 8. Germline V CDR1 and CDR2: MDHEN, SYDVKM. The CDR3 consists of 17 residues. The CDR3 here is CASSFRTSGIPHNEQFF. CDR3 in DNA: TGTGCCAGCAGTTTTAGGACTAGCGGGATCCCCCACAATGAGCAGTTCTTC.

This clone turned up a few times. The chain has TRBV3-1 (or the pseudogene TRBV3-2) and TRBJ2-7, with 8 bases fitting TRBD1. J gave up 6 bases and V 5 bases, and 6 bases lay outside the gene matches. Germline V lookup: CDR1 LGHDT, CDR2 YNNKEL (reference sequence). This CDR3 region has 13 residues. The CDR3, as DNA: TGTGCCAGCAGCTATGGGACAGGACGCGAGCAGTACTTC. It yields the protein CASSYGTGREQYF.